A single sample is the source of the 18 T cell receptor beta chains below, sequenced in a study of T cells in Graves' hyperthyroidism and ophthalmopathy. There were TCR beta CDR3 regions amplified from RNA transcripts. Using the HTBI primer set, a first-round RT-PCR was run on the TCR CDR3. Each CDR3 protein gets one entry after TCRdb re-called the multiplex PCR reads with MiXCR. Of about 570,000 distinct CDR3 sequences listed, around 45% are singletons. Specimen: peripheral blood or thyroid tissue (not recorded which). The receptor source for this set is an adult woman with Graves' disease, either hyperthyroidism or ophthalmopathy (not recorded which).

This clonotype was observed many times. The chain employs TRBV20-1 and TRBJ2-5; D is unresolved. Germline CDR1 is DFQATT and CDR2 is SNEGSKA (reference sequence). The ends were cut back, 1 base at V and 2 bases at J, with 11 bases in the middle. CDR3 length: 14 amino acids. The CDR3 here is CSARAPTLQETQYF. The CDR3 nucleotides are TGCAGTGCTAGAGCCCCGACACTTCAAGAGACCCAGTACTTC.

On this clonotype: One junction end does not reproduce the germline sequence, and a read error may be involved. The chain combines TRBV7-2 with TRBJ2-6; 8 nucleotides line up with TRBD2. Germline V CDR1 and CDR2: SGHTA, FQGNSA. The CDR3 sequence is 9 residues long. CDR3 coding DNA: TGTGCCAGCCAAAACGCGGGAGGTTTC. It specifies CASQNAGGF.

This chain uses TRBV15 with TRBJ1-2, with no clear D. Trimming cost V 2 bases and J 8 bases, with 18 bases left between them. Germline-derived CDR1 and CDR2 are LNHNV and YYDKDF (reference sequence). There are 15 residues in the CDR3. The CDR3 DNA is TGTGCCACCAGCAGACAGACCATAGGACTAGCGGGCTACACCTTC. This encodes CATSRQTIGLAGYTF.

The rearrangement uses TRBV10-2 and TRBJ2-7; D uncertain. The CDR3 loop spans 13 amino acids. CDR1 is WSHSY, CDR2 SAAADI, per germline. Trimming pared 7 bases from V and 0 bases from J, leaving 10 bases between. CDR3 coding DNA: TGCGCCAGCAACCCGGGTGGCTCCTACGAGCAGTACTTC. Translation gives CASNPGGSYEQYF.

The chain's CDR3 is CASTGITSGSHEQYF. DNA of the CDR3: TGTGCCAGCACCGGGATAACTAGCGGGAGCCACGAGCAGTACTTC. The genes are TRBV2 and TRBJ2-7; 11 bases map to TRBD2. V trimming: 7 bases; J trimming: 5 bases; junction bases outside the gene matches: 10. Germline V gene lookup returns CDR1 SNHLY and CDR2 FYNNEI. This CDR3 region has 15 residues.

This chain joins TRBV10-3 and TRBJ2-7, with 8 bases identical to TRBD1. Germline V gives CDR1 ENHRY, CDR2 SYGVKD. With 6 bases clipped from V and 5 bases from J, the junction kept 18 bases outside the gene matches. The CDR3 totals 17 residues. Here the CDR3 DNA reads TGTGCCATCAGAAGACAGGGGACGGGACCCGGCGGGCACGAGCAGTACTTC. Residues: CAIRRQGTGPGGHEQYF.

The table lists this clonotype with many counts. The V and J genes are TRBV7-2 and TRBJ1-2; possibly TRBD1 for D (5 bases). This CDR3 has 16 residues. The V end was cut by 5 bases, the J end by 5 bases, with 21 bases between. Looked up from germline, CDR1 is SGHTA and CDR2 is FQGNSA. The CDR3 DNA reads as TGTGCCAGCAGCCAAGGGGTGGAGGGGCTCATTTATGGCTACACCTTC. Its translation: CASSQGVEGLIYGYTF.

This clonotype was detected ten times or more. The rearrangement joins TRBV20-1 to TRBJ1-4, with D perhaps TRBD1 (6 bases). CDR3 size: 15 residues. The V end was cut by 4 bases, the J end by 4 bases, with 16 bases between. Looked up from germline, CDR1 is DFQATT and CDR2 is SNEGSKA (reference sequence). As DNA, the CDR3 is TGCAGTGCTACCAACGGACAGCTCAATAATGAAAAACTGTTTTTT. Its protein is CSATNGQLNNEKLFF.

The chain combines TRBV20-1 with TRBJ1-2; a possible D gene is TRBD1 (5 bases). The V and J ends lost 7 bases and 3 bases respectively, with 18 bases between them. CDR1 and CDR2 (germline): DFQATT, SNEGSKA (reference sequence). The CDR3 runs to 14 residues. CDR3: CSEASRGSYYGYTF. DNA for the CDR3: TGCAGTGAAGCGAGCCGGGGCAGCTACTATGGCTACACCTTC.

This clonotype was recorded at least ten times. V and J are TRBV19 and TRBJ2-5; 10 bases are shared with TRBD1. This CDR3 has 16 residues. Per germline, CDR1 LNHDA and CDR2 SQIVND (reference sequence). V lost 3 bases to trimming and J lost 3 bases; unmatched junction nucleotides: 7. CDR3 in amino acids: CASSIISGTGEETQYF. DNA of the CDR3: TGTGCCAGTAGTATCATATCCGGGACAGGGGAAGAGACCCAGTACTTC.

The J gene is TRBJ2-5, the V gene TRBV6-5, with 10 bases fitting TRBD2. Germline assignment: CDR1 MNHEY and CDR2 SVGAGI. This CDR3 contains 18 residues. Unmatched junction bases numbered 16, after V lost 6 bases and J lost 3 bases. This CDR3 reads CASRKSPGGLAGEETQYF. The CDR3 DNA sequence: TGTGCCAGCAGGAAGTCTCCCGGAGGGCTAGCGGGGGAAGAGACCCAGTACTTC.

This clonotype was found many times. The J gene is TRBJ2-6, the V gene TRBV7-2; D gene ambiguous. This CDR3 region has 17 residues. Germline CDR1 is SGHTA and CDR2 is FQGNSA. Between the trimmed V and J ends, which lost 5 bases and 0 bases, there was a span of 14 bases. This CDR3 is CASSNHRAASGANVLTF. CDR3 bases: TGTGCCAGCAGCAATCATAGGGCCGCCTCTGGGGCCAACGTCCTGACTTTC.

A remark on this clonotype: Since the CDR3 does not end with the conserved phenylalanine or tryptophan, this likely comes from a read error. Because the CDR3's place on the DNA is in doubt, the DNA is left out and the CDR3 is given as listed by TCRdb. The CDR3 sequence is CATPLGGVS. The V and J genes are TRBV10-3 and TRBJ1-1; the table's TRBD1 call for D was not verified on the DNA. Per germline, CDR1 ENHRY and CDR2 SYGVKD. Ends included, the CDR3 has 9 residues.

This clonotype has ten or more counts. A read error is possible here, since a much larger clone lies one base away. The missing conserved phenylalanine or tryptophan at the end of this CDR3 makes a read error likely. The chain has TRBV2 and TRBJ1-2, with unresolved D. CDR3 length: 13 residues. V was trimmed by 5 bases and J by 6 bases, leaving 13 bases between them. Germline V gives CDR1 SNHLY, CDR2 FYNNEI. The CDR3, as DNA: TGTGCCAGCAGTAGGCTCCTCGGGGATGGCTACACCCTC. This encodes CASSRLLGDGYTL.

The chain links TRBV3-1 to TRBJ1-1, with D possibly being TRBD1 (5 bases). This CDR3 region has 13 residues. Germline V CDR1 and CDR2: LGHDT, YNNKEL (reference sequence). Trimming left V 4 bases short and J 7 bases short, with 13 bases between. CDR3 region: CASSLRGNNEAFF. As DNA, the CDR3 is TGTGCCAGCAGCCTCCGGGGGAATAATGAAGCTTTCTTT.

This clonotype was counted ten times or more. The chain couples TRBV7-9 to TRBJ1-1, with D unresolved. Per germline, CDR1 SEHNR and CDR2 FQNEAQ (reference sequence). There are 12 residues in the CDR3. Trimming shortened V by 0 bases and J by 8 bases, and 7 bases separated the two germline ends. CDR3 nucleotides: TGTGCCAGCAGCTTAGCGGCGAGGGAAGCTTTCTTT. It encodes CASSLAAREAFF.

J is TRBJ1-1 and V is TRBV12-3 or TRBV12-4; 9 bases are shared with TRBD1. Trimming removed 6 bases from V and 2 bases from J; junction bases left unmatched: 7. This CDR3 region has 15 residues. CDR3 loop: CASREKGQGNTEAFF. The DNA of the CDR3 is TGTGCCAGCAGGGAGAAGGGACAGGGAAACACTGAAGCTTTCTTT.

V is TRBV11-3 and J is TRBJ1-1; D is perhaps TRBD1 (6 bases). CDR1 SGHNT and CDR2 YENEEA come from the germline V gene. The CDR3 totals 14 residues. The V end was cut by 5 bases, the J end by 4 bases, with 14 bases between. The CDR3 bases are TGTGCCAGCAGCCCACTCTCGGACAGCACTGAAGCTTTCTTT. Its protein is CASSPLSDSTEAFF.